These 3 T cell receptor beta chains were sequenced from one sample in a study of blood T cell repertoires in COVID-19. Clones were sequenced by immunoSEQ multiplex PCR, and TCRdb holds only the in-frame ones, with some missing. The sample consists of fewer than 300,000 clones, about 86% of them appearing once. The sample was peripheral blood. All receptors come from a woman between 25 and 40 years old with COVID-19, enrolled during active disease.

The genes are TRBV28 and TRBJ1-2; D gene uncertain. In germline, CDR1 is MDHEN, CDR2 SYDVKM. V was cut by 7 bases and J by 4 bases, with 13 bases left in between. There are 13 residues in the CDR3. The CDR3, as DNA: TGTGCCAGCACCTCCGGCGACATCTATGGCTACACCTTC. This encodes CASTSGDIYGYTF.

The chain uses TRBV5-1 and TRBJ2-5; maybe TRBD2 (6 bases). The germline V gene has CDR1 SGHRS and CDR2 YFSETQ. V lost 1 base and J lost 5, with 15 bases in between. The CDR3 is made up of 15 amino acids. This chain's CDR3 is CASSLIGNAGETQYF. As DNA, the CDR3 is TGCGCCAGCAGCTTGATTGGGAACGCGGGGGAGACCCAGTACTTC.

The DNA for the CDR3 is TGTGCCAGCAGTCTTTCATTGACAGGATATGGCTACACCTTC. This encodes CASSLSLTGYGYTF. The gene calls are TRBV6-5 and TRBJ1-2; D perhaps matches TRBD1 (6 bases). V gave up 5 bases and J gave up 5 bases, with 15 bases separating them. The germline CDR1 and CDR2 sequences are MNHEY and SVGAGI. CDR3 length: 14 amino acids.